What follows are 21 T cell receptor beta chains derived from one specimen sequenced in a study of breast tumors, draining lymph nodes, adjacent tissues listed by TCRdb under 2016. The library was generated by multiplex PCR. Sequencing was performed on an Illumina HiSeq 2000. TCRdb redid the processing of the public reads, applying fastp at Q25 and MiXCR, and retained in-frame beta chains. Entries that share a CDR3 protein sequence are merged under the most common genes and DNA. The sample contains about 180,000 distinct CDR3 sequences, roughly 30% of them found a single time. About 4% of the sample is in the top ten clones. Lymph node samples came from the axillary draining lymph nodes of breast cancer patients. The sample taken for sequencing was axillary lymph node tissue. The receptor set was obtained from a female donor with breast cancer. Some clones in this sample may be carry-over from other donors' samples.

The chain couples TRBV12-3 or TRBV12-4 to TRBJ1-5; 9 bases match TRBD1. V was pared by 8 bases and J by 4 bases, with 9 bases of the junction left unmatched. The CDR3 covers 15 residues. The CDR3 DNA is TGTGCCAGCTCTGCGACAGGGGGTCGGAATCAGCCCCAGCATTTT. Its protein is CASSATGGRNQPQHF.

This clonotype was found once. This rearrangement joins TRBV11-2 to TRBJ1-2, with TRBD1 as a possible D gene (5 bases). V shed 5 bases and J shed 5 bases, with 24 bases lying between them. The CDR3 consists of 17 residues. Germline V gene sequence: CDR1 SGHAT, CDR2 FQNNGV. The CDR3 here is CASSPLGQGLLNYGYTF. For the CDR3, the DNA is TGTGCCAGCAGCCCCCTAGGGCAGGGCCTTCTCAATTATGGCTACACCTTC.

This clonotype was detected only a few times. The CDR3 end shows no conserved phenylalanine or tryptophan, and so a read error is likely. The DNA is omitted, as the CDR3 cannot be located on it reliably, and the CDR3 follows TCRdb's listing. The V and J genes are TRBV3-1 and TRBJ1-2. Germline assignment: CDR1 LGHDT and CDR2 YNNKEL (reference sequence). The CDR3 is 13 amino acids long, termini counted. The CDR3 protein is CASSQVPSGGHTL.

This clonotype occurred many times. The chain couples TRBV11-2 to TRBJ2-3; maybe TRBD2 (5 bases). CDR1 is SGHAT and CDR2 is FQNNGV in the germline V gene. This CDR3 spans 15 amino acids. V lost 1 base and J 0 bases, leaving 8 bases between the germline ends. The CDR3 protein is CASSLVRTSTDTQYF. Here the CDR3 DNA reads TGTGCCAGCAGCTTAGTGCGGACTAGCACAGATACGCAGTATTTT. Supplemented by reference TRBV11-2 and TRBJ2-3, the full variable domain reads EAGVAQSPRYKIIEKRQSVAFWCNPISGHATLYWYQQILGQGPKLLIQFQNNGVVDDSQLPKDRFSAERLKGVDSTLKIQPAKLEDSAVYLCASSLVRTSTDTQYFGPGTRLTVL.

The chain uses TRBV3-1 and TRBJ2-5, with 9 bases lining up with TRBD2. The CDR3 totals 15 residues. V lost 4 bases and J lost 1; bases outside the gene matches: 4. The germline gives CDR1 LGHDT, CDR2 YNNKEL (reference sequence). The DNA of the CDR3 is TGTGCCAGCAGCCGGCGGGGGGGCCCCCAAGAGACCCAGTACTTC. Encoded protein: CASSRRGGPQETQYF.

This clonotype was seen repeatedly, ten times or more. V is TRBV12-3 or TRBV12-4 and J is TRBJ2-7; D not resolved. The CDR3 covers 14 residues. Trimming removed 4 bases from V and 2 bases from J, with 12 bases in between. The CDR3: CASSWALGTYEQYF. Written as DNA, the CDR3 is TGTGCCAGCAGTTGGGCGTTGGGGACCTACGAGCAGTACTTC.

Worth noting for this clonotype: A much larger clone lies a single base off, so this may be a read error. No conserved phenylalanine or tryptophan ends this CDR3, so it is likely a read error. This CDR3 reads CASSQGHSGRASNEQFL. The CDR3 DNA reads as TGTGCCAGCAGCCAGGGCCATTCCGGGAGGGCCTCCAATGAGCAGTTCCTC. The chain recombines TRBV7-2 with TRBJ2-1; TRBD2 matches at 8 bases. The CDR3 sequence is 17 residues long. The germline V gene encodes CDR1 SGHTA and CDR2 FQGNSA. V lost 5 bases to trimming and J lost 6 bases; unmatched junction nucleotides: 15.

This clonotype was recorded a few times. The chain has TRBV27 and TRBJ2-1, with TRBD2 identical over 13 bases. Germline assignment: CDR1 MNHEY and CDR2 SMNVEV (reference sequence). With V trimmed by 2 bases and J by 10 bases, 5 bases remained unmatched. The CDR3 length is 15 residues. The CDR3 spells CASSLGTSGIHEQFF. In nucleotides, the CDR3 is TGTGCCAGCAGTTTAGGGACTAGCGGGATCCACGAGCAGTTCTTC.

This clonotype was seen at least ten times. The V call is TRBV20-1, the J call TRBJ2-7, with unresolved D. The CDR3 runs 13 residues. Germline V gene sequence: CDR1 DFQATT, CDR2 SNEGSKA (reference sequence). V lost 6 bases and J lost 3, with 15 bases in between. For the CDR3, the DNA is TGCAGTGCCTTGGACCCTATAAGCTACGAGCAGTACTTC. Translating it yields CSALDPISYEQYF.

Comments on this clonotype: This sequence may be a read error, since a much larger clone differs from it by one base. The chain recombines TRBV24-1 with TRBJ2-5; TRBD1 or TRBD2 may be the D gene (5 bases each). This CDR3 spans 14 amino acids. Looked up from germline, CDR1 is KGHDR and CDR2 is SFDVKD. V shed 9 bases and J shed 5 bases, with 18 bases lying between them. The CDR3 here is CATGHPGTSETQYF. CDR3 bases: TGTGCCACCGGTCATCCAGGGACGTCGGAGACCCAGTACTTC.

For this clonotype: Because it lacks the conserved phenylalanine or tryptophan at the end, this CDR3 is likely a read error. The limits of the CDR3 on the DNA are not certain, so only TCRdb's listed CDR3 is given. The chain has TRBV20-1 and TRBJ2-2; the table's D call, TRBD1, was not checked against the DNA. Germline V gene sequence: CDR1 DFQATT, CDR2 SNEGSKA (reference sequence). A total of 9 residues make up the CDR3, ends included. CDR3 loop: CSARIGGGV.

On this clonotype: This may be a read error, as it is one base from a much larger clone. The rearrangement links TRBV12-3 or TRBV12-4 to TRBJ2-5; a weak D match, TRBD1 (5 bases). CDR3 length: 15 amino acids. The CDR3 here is CACSFQGALGETQYF. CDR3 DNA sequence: TGTGCCTGCAGTTTTCAGGGTGCTCTGGGAGAGACCCAGTACTTC.

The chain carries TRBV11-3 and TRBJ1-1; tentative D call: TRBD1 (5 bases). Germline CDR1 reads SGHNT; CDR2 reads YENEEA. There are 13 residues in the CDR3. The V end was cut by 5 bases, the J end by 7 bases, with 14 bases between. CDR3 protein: CASSLNYGGEAFF. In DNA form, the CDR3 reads TGTGCCAGCAGCCTCAACTATGGGGGTGAAGCTTTCTTT.

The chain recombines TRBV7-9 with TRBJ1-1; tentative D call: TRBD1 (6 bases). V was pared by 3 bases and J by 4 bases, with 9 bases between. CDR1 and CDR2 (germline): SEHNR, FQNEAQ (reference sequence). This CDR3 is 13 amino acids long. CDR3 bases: TGTGCCAGCAGCTTCCCAGGGGTCACTGAAGCTTTCTTT. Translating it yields CASSFPGVTEAFF.

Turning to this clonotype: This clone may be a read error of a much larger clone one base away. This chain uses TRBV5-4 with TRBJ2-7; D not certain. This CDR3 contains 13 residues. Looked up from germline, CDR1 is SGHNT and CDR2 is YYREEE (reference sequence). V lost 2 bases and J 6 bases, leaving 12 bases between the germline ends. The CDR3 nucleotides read TGTGCCAGCAGCTTCGTTTCCGCTTCCGAGCAGTACTTC. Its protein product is CASSFVSASEQYF.

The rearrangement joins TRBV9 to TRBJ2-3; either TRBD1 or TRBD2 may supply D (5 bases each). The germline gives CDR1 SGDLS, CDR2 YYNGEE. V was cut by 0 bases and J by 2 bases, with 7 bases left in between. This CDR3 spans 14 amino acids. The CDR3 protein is CASSVGGNTDTQYF. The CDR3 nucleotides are TGTGCCAGCAGCGTAGGGGGGAACACAGATACGCAGTATTTT.

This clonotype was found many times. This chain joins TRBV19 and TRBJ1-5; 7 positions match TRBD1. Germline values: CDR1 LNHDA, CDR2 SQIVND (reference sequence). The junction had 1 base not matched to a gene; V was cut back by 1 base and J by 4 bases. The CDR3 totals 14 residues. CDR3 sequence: CASSIGDSNQPQHF. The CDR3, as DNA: TGTGCCAGTAGTATAGGGGACAGTAATCAGCCCCAGCATTTT.

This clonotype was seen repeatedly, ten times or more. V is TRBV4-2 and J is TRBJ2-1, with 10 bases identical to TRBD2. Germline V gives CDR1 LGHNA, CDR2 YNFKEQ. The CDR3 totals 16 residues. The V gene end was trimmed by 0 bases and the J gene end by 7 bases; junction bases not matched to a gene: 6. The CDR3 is CASSQDRSSGSNEQFF. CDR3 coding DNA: TGTGCCAGCAGCCAAGACCGGTCTAGCGGGAGTAATGAGCAGTTCTTC.

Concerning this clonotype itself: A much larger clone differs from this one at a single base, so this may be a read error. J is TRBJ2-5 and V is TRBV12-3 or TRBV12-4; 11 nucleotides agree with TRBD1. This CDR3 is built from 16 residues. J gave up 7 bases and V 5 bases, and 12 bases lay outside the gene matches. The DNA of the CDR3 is TGTGCCAGCAGTCCCACTTACGGGACAGGGGGACGGACCCAGTACTTC. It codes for CASSPTYGTGGRTQYF.

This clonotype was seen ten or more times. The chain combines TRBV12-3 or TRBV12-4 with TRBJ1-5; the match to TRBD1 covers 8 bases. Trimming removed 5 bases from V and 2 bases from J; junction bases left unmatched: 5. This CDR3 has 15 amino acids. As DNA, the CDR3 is TGTGCCAGCAGTACCACAGGGGGTGGCAATCAGCCCCAGCATTTT. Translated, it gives CASSTTGGGNQPQHF.

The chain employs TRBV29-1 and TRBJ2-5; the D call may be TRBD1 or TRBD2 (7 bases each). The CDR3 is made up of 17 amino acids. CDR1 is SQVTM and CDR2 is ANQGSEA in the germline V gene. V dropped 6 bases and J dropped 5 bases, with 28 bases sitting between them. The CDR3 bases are TGCAGCGTGGTAGCAGAGGGGGCTCGGGGGGTGGGGGAGACCCAGTACTTC. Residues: CSVVAEGARGVGETQYF. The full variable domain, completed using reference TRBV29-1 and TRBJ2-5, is SAVISQKPSRDICQRGTSLTIQCQVDSQVTMMFWYRQQPGQSLTLIATANQGSEATYESGFVIDKFPISRPNLTFSTLTVSNMSPEDSSIYLCSVVAEGARGVGETQYFGPGTRLLVL.